The 12 T cell receptor beta chains presented below share a single source sample, sequenced in a study of shared clonotypes between healthy human individuals. The assay was immunoSEQ multiplex PCR, and TCRdb's table has in-frame clones only and misses some. The table lists more than 900,000 clones, about 80% of them singletons. Sequenced input: memory CD4+ T cells from PBMCs. The subset here: CD45RA-negative fraction. The receptors shown here come from a man between 18 and 35 years old in good health. Some clones in this sample may be carry-over from other donors' samples.

The CDR3 DNA sequence: TGTGCCAGCAGGAGGACAGCTTCCAGTTTAGGCACTGAAGCTTTCTTT. This gives the protein CASRRTASSLGTEAFF. The chain has TRBV2 and TRBJ1-1, with D tentatively TRBD1 (6 bases). Looked up from germline, CDR1 is SNHLY and CDR2 is FYNNEI. V lost 6 bases and J 4 bases, leaving 21 bases between the germline ends. The CDR3 has 16 amino acids. Variable domain in full (rest from reference TRBV2 and TRBJ1-1): EPEVTQTPSHQVTQMGQEVILRCVPISNHLYFYWYRQILGQKVEFLVSFYNNEISEKSEIFDDQFSVERPDGSNFTLKIRSTKLEDSAMYFCASRRTASSLGTEAFFGQGTRLTVV.

The V gene is TRBV18, the J gene TRBJ2-5; 9 nucleotides line up with TRBD1. The trim removed 5 bases at V and 11 bases at J, leaving 9 bases unmatched. This CDR3 has 13 residues. Germline loops: CDR1 KGHSH, CDR2 LQKENI. The CDR3 loop reads CASSSDRGVKQYF. DNA of the CDR3: TGTGCCAGCTCATCAGACAGGGGGGTAAAGCAGTACTTC.

The chain combines TRBV11-2 with TRBJ2-5; the D gene is possibly TRBD2 (5 bases). Trimming shortened V by 4 bases and J by 2 bases, and 11 bases separated the two germline ends. Germline CDR1 and CDR2: SGHAT and FQNNGV. The CDR3 runs 14 residues. CDR3 nucleotide sequence: TGTGCCAGCAGCTCCACGGACTGGCAAGAGACCCAGTACTTC. Translating gives CASSSTDWQETQYF.

The V gene is TRBV6-5, the J gene TRBJ1-5; weak D call: TRBD1 (5 bases). The CDR3 runs to 13 residues. Trimming removed 7 bases from V and 3 bases from J, with 10 bases in between. In germline, CDR1 is MNHEY, CDR2 SVGAGI. CDR3 sequence reads: CASTQGYNQPQHF. The CDR3 coding sequence is TGTGCCAGCACCCAGGGCTACAATCAGCCCCAGCATTTT.

This clone was seen only a few times. The V gene is TRBV29-1, the J gene TRBJ1-1, with D uncertain. V was cut by 8 bases and J by 1 base, with 8 bases left in between. The CDR3 is made up of 11 amino acids. Germline V gene sequence: CDR1 SQVTM, CDR2 ANQGSEA. The CDR3 region has the DNA TGCAGCCCCTCATCGAACACTGAAGCTTTCTTT. It encodes CSPSSNTEAFF. Variable domain in full (rest from reference TRBV29-1 and TRBJ1-1): SAVISQKPSRDICQRGTSLTIQCQVDSQVTMMFWYRQQPGQSLTLIATANQGSEATYESGFVIDKFPISRPNLTFSTLTVSNMSPEDSSIYLCSPSSNTEAFFGQGTRLTVV.

V usage is TRBV7-2 and J usage is TRBJ1-1; 7 bases are shared with TRBD1. Germline lookup yields CDR1 SGHTA and CDR2 FQGNSA. CDR3 length equals 14 residues. With 2 bases clipped from V and 3 bases from J, the junction kept 3 bases outside the gene matches. CDR3 residues: CASSLFGQDTEAFF. Here the CDR3 DNA reads TGTGCCAGCAGCTTATTTGGACAGGACACTGAAGCTTTCTTT.

The chain couples TRBV11-2 to TRBJ2-3; D could derive from TRBD1 or TRBD2 (6 bases each). Trimming left V 3 bases short and J 3 bases short, with 13 bases between. Germline V CDR1 and CDR2: SGHAT, FQNNGV. The CDR3 has 15 amino acids. The CDR3 sequence: CASSFVRGQTDTQYF. For the CDR3, the DNA is TGTGCCAGCAGCTTTGTCCGGGGGCAAACAGATACGCAGTATTTT.

The CDR3 sequence is CASSPRTGGWVGYGYTF. Here the CDR3 DNA reads TGTGCCAGCAGTCCGCGGACAGGGGGCTGGGTAGGGTATGGCTACACCTTC. This chain connects TRBV28 to TRBJ1-2; TRBD1 matches 11 bases. Trimming at V came to 5 bases and at J to 5 bases, leaving 13 bases not matched to a gene. This CDR3 has 17 residues. CDR1 is MDHEN, CDR2 SYDVKM, per germline.

In this sample, this clone turned up a few times. This specimen includes other DNA sequences encoding the same CDR3. The chain has TRBV29-1 and TRBJ1-1; D uncertain. V lost 6 bases and J 3 bases, leaving 14 bases between the germline ends. There are 13 residues in the CDR3. The germline CDR1 and CDR2 sequences are SQVTM and ANQGSEA. The CDR3 nucleotides read TGCAGCGTGAAGGGTCGCGTTGACACTGAAGCTTTCTTT. It translates to CSVKGRVDTEAFF.

The chain uses TRBV5-1 and TRBJ2-1; D not resolved. Germline V gene data show CDR1 as SGHRS and CDR2 as YFSETQ. There are 13 residues in the CDR3. Trimming cost V 0 bases and J 5 bases, with 6 bases left between them. CDR3 residues: CASSLDSNNEQFF. The DNA for the CDR3 is TGCGCCAGCAGCTTGGACTCGAACAATGAGCAGTTCTTC.

The chain recombines TRBV5-4 with TRBJ2-7; TRBD1 is a possible D gene (6 bases). The length of the CDR3 is 15 residues. Germline-derived CDR1 and CDR2 are SGHNT and YYREEE (reference sequence). Trimming removed 4 bases from V and 1 base from J, with 15 bases in between. CDR3: CASSLDRTFSYEQYF. The CDR3 region has the DNA TGTGCCAGCAGCCTCGACAGGACTTTTTCCTACGAGCAGTACTTC.

This chain connects TRBV9 to TRBJ2-7, with D possibly matching TRBD1 (6 bases). The CDR3 extends over 16 amino acids. Germline values: CDR1 SGDLS, CDR2 YYNGEE. V was cut by 0 bases and J by 2 bases, with 15 bases left in between. DNA of the CDR3: TGTGCCAGCAGCGTAGCGCCGGGGACAACCACCTACGAGCAGTACTTC. Translated: CASSVAPGTTTYEQYF.